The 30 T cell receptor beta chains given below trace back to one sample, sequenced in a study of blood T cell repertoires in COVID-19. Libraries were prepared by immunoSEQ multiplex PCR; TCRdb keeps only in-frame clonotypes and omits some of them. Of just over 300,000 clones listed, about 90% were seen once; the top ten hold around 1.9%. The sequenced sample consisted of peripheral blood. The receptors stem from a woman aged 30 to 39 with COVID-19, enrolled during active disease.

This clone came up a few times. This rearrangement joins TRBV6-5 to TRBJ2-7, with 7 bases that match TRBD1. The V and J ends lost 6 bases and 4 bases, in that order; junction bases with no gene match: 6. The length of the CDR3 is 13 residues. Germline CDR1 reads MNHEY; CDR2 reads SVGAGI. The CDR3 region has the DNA TGTGCCAGCAGCCGGGACAGATCATACGAGCAGTACTTC. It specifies CASSRDRSYEQYF.

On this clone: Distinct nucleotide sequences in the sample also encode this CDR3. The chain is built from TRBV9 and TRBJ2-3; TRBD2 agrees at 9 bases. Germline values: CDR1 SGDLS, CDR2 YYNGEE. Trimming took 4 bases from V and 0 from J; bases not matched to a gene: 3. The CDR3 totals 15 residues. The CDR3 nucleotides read TGTGCCAGCAGCCCTCTAGCGGGGAGCACAGATACGCAGTATTTT. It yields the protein CASSPLAGSTDTQYF.

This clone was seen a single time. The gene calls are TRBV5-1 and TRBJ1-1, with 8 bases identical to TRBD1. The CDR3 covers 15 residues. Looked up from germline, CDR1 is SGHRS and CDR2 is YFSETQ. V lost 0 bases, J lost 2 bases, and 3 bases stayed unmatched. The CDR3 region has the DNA TGCGCCAGCAGCTTGGGGACAGGGATCAACACTGAAGCTTTCTTT. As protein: CASSLGTGINTEAFF.

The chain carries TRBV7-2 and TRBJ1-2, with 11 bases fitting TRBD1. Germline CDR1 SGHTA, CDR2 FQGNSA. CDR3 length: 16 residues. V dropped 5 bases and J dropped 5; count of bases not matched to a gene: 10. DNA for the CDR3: TGTGCCAGCAGCACGGGACAGGGGGAAATCTGGTATGGCTACACCTTC. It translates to CASSTGQGEIWYGYTF.

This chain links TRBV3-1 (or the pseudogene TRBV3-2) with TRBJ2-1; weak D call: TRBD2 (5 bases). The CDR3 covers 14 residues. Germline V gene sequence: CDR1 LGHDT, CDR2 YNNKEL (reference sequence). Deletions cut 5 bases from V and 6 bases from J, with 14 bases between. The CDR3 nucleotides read TGTGCCAGCAGCTCAGGCCGCGGGTTCAATGAGCAGTTCTTC. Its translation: CASSSGRGFNEQFF.

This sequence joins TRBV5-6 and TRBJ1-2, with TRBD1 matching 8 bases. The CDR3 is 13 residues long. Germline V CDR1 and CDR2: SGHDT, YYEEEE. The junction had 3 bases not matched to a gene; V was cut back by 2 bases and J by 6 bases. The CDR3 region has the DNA TGTGCCAGCAGCTTTCAGGGGGCGGATGGCTACACCTTC. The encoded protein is CASSFQGADGYTF.

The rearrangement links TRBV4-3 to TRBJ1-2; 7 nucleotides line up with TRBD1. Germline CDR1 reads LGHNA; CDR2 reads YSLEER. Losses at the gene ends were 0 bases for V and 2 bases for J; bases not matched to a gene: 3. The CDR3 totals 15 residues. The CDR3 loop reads CASSQEQGRNYGYTF. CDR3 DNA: TGCGCCAGCAGCCAAGAACAGGGGCGCAACTATGGCTACACCTTC.

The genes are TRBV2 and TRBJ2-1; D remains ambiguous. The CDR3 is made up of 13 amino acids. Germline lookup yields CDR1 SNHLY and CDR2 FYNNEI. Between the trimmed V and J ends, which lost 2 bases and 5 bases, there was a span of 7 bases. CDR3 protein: CASSESQNNEQFF. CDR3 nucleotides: TGTGCCAGCAGTGAATCGCAGAACAATGAGCAGTTCTTC.

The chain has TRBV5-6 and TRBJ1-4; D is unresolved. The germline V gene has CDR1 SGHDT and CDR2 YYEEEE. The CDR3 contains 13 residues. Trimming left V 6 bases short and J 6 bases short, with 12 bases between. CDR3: CASTFRPDEKLFF. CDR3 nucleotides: TGTGCCAGCACGTTTCGTCCGGATGAAAAACTGTTTTTT.

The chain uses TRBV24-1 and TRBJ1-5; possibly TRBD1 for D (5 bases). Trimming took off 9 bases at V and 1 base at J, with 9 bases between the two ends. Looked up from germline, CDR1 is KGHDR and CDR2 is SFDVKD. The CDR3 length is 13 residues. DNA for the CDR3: TGTGCCACCGGGGGGAAGAGCAATCAGCCCCAGCATTTT. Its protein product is CATGGKSNQPQHF.

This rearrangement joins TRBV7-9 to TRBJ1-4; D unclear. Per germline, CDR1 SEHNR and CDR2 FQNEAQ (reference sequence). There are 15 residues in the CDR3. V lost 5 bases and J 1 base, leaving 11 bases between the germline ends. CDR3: CASSPGVGTNEKLFF. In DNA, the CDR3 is TGTGCCAGCAGCCCCGGGGTGGGAACTAATGAAAAACTGTTTTTT.

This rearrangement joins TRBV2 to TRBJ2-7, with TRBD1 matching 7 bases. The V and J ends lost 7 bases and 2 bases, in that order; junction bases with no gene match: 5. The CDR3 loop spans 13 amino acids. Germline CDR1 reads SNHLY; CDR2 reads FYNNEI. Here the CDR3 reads CASTQTGTYEQYV. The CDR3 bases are TGTGCCAGCACCCAGACAGGGACCTACGAGCAGTACGTC.

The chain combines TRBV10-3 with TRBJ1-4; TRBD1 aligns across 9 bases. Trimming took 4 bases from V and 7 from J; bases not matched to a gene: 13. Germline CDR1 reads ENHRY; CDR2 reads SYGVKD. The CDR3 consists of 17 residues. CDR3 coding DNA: TGTGCCATCAGTGGGGACAGGGACAAAGAAGGGGCTGAAAAACTGTTTTTT. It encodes CAISGDRDKEGAEKLFF.

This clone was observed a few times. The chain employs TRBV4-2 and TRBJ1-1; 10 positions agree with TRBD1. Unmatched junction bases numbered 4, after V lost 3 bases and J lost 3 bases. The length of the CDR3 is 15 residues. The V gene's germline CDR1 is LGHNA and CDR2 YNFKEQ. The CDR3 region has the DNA TGTGCCAGCAGCCAGGGACAGGGGCGGGACACTGAAGCTTTCTTT. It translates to CASSQGQGRDTEAFF.

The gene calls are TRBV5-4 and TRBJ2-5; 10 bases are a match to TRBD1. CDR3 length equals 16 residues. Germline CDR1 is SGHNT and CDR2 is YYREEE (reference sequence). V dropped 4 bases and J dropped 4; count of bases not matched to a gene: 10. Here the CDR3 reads CASSQARTGGIETQYF. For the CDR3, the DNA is TGTGCCAGCAGCCAAGCCCGGACAGGGGGGATAGAGACCCAGTACTTC.

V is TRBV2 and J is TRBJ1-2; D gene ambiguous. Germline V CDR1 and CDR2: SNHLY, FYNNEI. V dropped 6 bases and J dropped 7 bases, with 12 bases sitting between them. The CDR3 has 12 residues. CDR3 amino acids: CASREGVTGYTF. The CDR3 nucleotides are TGTGCCAGCAGGGAGGGTGTTACTGGCTACACCTTC.

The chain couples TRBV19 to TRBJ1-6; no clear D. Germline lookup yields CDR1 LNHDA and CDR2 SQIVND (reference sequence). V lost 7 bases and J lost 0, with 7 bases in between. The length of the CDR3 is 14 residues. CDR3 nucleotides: TGTGCCAGTACGGGGAGCTCCTATAATTCACCCCTCCACTTT. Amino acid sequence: CASTGSSYNSPLHF.

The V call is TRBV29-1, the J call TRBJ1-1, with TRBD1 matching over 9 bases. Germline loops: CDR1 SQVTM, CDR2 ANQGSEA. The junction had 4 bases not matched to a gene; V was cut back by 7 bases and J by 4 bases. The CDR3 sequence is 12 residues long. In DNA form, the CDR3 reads TGCAGCGCCTTGGGACAGGGCACTGAAGCTTTCTTT. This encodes CSALGQGTEAFF.

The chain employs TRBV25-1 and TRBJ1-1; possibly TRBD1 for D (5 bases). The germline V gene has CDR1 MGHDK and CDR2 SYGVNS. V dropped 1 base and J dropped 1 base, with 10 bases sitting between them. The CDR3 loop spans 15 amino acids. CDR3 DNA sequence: TGTGCCAGCAGTGAATTAGACAGACAGAACACTGAAGCTTTCTTT. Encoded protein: CASSELDRQNTEAFF. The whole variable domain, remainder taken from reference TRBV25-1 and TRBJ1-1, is EADIYQTPRYLVIGTGKKITLECSQTMGHDKMYWYQQDPGMELHLIHYSYGVNSTEKGDLSSESTVSRIRTEHFPLTLESARPSHTSQYLCASSELDRQNTEAFFGQGTRLTVV.

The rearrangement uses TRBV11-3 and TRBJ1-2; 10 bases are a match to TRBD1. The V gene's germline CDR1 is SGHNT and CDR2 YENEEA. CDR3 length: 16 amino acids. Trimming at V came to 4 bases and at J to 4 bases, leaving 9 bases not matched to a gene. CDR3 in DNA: TGTGCCAGCAGCTCCCGCGGGACAGGGGAGAGCTATGGCTACACCTTC. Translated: CASSSRGTGESYGYTF.

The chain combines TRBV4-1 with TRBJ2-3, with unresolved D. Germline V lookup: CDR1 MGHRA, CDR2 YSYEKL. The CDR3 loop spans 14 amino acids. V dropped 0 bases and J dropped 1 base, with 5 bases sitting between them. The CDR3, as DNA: TGCGCCAGCAGCCAAGAAGGAGGCACAGATACGCAGTATTTT. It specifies CASSQEGGTDTQYF.

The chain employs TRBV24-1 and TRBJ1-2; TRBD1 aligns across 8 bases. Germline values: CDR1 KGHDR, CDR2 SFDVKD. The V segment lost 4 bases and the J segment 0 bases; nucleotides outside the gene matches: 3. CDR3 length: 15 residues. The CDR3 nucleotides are TGTGCCACCAGTGACCCAGGGGGCTCTAACTATGGCTACACCTTC. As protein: CATSDPGGSNYGYTF.

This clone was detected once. The CDR3 spells CASSRMGQLNGYTF. CDR3 sequence (DNA): TGTGCCAGTAGTCGCATGGGACAGTTAAATGGCTACACCTTC. The gene calls are TRBV19 and TRBJ1-2, with TRBD1 matching over 7 bases. The CDR3 totals 14 residues. With 5 bases clipped from V and 6 bases from J, the junction kept 9 bases outside the gene matches. Germline CDR1 and CDR2: LNHDA and SQIVND (reference sequence).

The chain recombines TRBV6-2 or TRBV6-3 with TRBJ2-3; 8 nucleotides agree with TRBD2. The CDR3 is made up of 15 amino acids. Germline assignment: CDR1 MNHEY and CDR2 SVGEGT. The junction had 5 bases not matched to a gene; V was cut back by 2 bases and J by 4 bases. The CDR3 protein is CASSYGAGGSDTQYF. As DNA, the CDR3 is TGTGCCAGCAGTTACGGGGCGGGGGGCTCAGATACGCAGTATTTT.

The CDR3 region has the DNA TGCGCCAGCAGCTTGGAGCGGTTGAACACTGAAGCTTTCTTT. This codes for CASSLERLNTEAFF. The chain has TRBV5-1 and TRBJ1-1, with no clear D. With 0 bases removed from V and 0 bases from J, the gap between germline ends came to 6 bases. The CDR3 contains 14 residues. The germline V gene encodes CDR1 SGHRS and CDR2 YFSETQ. The variable domain in full, with the rest retrieved from reference TRBV5-1 and TRBJ1-1, is KAGVTQTPRYLIKTRGQQVTLSCSPISGHRSVSWYQQTPGQGLQFLFEYFSETQRNKGNFPGRFSGRQFSNSRSEMNVSTLELGDSALYLCASSLERLNTEAFFGQGTRLTVV.

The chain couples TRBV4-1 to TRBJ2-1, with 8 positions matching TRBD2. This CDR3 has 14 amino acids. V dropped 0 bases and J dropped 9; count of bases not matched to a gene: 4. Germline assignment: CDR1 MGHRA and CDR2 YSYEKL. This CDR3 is CASSQEGAGGEQFF. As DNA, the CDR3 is TGCGCCAGCAGCCAAGAGGGGGCGGGGGGTGAGCAGTTCTTC.

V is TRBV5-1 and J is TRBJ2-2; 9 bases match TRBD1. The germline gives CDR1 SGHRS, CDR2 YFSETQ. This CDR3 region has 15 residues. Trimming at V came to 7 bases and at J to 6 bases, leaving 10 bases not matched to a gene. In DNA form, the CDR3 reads TGCGCCAGCTCCCGGACAGGGGAAGGTGCCGGGGAGCTGTTTTTT. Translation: CASSRTGEGAGELFF.

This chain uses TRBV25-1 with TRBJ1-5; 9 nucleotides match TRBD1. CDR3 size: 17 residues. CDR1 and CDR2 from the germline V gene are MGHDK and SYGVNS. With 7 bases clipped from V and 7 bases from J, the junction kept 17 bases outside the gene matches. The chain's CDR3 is CASNPTPGTGPPQPQHF. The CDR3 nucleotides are TGTGCCAGCAACCCTACCCCCGGGACAGGGCCGCCCCAGCCCCAGCATTTT.

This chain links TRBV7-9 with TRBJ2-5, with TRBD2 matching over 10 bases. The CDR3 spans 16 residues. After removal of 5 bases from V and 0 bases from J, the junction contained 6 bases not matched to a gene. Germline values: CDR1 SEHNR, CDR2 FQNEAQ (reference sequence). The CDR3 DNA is TGTGCCAGCAGCATAATAGCGGGGGGTTACCAAGAGACCCAGTACTTC. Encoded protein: CASSIIAGGYQETQYF.

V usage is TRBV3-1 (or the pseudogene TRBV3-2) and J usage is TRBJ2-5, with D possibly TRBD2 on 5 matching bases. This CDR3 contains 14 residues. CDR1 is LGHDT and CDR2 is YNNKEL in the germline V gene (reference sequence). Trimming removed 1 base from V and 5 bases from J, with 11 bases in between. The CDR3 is CASSQGGREETQYF. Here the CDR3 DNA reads TGTGCCAGCAGCCAAGGAGGGCGCGAGGAGACCCAGTACTTC.